The 18 T cell receptor beta chains below were found in one sample sequenced in a study of T cells in Graves' hyperthyroidism and ophthalmopathy. TCR beta CDR3 regions were amplified from RNA transcripts. First-round RT-PCR targeting the TCR CDR3 was performed with the HTBI primer set. MiXCR was run by TCRdb on the multiplex PCR reads, yielding one entry per CDR3 protein. The sample has some 440,000 distinct CDR3 sequences; approximately 14% are singletons. The source material was blood. The receptor source for this set is a woman between 18 and 30 years old with Graves' hyperthyroidism.

This clonotype came up many times. V gene TRBV6-1 combines with J gene TRBJ2-5, with TRBD2 identical over 7 bases. V shed 6 bases, J shed 7 bases, and the junction held 11 bases outside the gene matches. The germline gives CDR1 MNHNS, CDR2 SASEGT. CDR3 length: 14 amino acids. CDR3 coding DNA: TGTGCCAGCAGCCGGACTAGAAGTTCCCCGACCCAGTACTTC. Protein product: CASSRTRSSPTQYF.

The chain uses TRBV5-5 and TRBJ1-4, with TRBD1 matching over 10 bases. Germline V CDR1 and CDR2: SGHKS, YYEKEE (reference sequence). J lost 11 bases, V lost 4 bases, and 8 bases had no gene match. The CDR3 consists of 14 residues. CDR3 nucleotides: TGTGCCAGCAGCCACACACGGACAGGGGGTAAACTGTTTTTT. Amino acids: CASSHTRTGGKLFF.

This clonotype was seen ten or more times. The chain links TRBV10-3 to TRBJ2-1; a possible D gene is TRBD1 (6 bases). The CDR3 covers 13 residues. Trimming left V 8 bases short and J 3 bases short, with 11 bases between. The germline gives CDR1 ENHRY, CDR2 SYGVKD. The CDR3 region has the DNA TGTGCCATCTGCGAAGGGGGCTACAATGAGCAGTTCTTC. This translates into CAICEGGYNEQFF.

This clonotype has at least ten counts. The chain is built from TRBV20-1 and TRBJ1-2, with TRBD1 identical over 10 bases. The CDR3 is 16 amino acids. The germline V gene encodes CDR1 DFQATT and CDR2 SNEGSKA (reference sequence). Losses at the gene ends were 0 bases for V and 6 bases for J; bases not matched to a gene: 10. The CDR3 nucleotides are TGCAGTGCTAGAGATCTGGGACAGGGGTATAAGGATGGCTACACCTTC. Translating it yields CSARDLGQGYKDGYTF.

This clonotype was observed many times. The chain uses TRBV18 and TRBJ2-5; 8 bases align to TRBD2. Germline V gene data show CDR1 as KGHSH and CDR2 as LQKENI. J gave up 2 bases and V 2 bases, and 4 bases lay outside the gene matches. CDR3 length: 15 amino acids. CDR3 bases: TGTGCCAGCTCACCATCTAGCGGGCATCAAGAGACCCAGTACTTC. Its protein is CASSPSSGHQETQYF.

This clonotype was found many times. DNA for the CDR3: TGCAGTGCTGGCTATCTAGCGGCCCAAGAGACCCAGTACTTC. Protein product: CSAGYLAAQETQYF. The chain links TRBV20-1 to TRBJ2-5; 7 positions agree with TRBD2. The CDR3 runs to 14 residues. Per germline, CDR1 DFQATT and CDR2 SNEGSKA (reference sequence). V lost 5 bases and J lost 1; bases outside the gene matches: 7.

This clonotype was observed at least ten times. This chain connects TRBV12-3 or TRBV12-4 to TRBJ1-3; D remains unclear. The V gene lost 7 bases and the J gene lost 0 bases, with 19 bases spanning the gap. The CDR3 covers 17 residues. The CDR3 reads CASNHPAHRGSGNTIYF. CDR3 bases: TGTGCCAGCAACCACCCAGCACACCGAGGCTCTGGAAACACCATATATTTT.

CDR3 nucleotides: TGTGCCAGCAGCTTAAGGGCAGCCAACACTGAAGCTTTCTTT. Its protein product is CASSLRAANTEAFF. The chain carries TRBV12-3 or TRBV12-4 and TRBJ1-1, with D hard to call. V was pared by 6 bases and J by 2 bases, with 13 bases between. The CDR3 runs 14 residues.

The chain links TRBV4-2 to TRBJ1-2; 8 bases are shared with TRBD1. This CDR3 is 15 amino acids long. CDR1 LGHNA and CDR2 YNFKEQ come from the germline V gene. V shed 4 bases, J shed 4 bases, and the junction held 8 bases outside the gene matches. CDR3 in DNA: TGTGCCAGCAGCCCCAGAACAGGGGGTCCCTATGGCTACACCTTC. Encoded protein: CASSPRTGGPYGYTF.

This chain connects TRBV15 to TRBJ2-2; 7 nucleotides align to TRBD2. After removal of 5 bases from V and 5 bases from J, the junction contained 14 bases not matched to a gene. Germline values: CDR1 LNHNV, CDR2 YYDKDF (reference sequence). The CDR3 is 17 residues long. In DNA, the CDR3 is TGTGCCACCAGCCCGTCGGCCTGGGGGGGGAAAACCGGGGAGCTGTTTTTT. This encodes CATSPSAWGGKTGELFF.

This clonotype came up many times. The rearrangement uses TRBV2 and TRBJ2-3, with 9 nucleotides matching TRBD2. Per germline, CDR1 SNHLY and CDR2 FYNNEI. V lost 7 bases and J lost 4; bases outside the gene matches: 6. The CDR3 extends over 14 amino acids. The CDR3 sequence is CASKGGRAPDTQYF. CDR3 nucleotide sequence: TGTGCCAGCAAAGGCGGGAGGGCCCCAGATACGCAGTATTTT.

The chain employs TRBV6-1 and TRBJ1-2; D gene unclear. Germline CDR1 reads MNHNS; CDR2 reads SASEGT. The V end was cut by 1 base, the J end by 1 base, with 10 bases between. This CDR3 is 15 amino acids long. The CDR3 coding sequence is TGTGCCAGCAGTGAAGGCCGCGGGTTTAACTATGGCTACACCTTC. This translates into CASSEGRGFNYGYTF.

This clonotype was found many times. V is TRBV7-8 and J is TRBJ2-5, with TRBD2 matching 7 bases. J was trimmed by 5 bases and V by 5 bases; bases with no gene match: 17. CDR3 length: 17 residues. CDR1 is SGHVS and CDR2 is FQNEAQ in the germline V gene. The CDR3 nucleotides read TGTGCCAGCAGCCCTAGCGGCTACCGGGCCTACTATGAGACCCAGTACTTC. As protein: CASSPSGYRAYYETQYF.

In this sample, this clonotype turned up many times. The gene calls are TRBV6-2 or TRBV6-3 and TRBJ1-5; D is uncertain. Germline-derived CDR1 and CDR2 are MNHEY and SVGEGT. This CDR3 has 15 amino acids. V was pared by 2 bases and J by 5 bases, with 13 bases between. This CDR3 is CASSYEAVIYQPQHF. Here the CDR3 DNA reads TGTGCCAGCAGTTACGAGGCAGTAATCTATCAGCCCCAGCATTTT.

This clonotype was counted many times. V and J are TRBV20-1 and TRBJ2-1; D is possibly TRBD2 (6 bases). The CDR3 is made up of 15 amino acids. Germline-derived CDR1 and CDR2 are DFQATT and SNEGSKA (reference sequence). Trimming removed 3 bases from V and 3 bases from J, with 15 bases in between. This chain's CDR3 is CSASRPDYDYNEQFF. CDR3 nucleotides: TGCAGTGCTAGTAGGCCGGACTACGACTACAATGAGCAGTTCTTC.

Note on this clonotype: This sequence may be a read error, since a much larger clone differs from it by one base. The chain combines TRBV10-3 with TRBJ2-7; D perhaps matches TRBD2 (6 bases). This CDR3 region has 13 residues. CDR1 ENHRY and CDR2 SYGVKD come from the germline V gene. DNA of the CDR3: TGTGCCATCAAGACACATCAGGACTACGGGCAGTACTTC. Protein: CAIKTHQDYGQYF.

This clonotype was recorded many times. The chain couples TRBV11-2 to TRBJ1-1; D is unclear. The CDR3 runs to 13 residues. With 1 base removed from V and 4 bases from J, the gap between germline ends came to 7 bases. Germline loops: CDR1 SGHAT, CDR2 FQNNGV. CDR3 region: CASSLGSTTEAFF. The CDR3 DNA reads as TGTGCCAGCAGCTTAGGGTCGACCACTGAAGCTTTCTTT.

This clonotype was observed at least ten times. This chain uses TRBV5-1 with TRBJ2-3, with D maybe TRBD1 (5 bases). The V end lost 6 bases, the J end lost 0 bases, and 14 bases lay between the germline ends. CDR1 SGHRS and CDR2 YFSETQ come from the germline V gene. The CDR3 runs to 15 residues. In nucleotides, the CDR3 is TGCGCCAGCACCCCGACAGAAATTAGCACAGATACGCAGTATTTT. Translation gives CASTPTEISTDTQYF.